This T cell receptor (beta chain) derives from a study of T-cell memory formation after mild COVID-19 (TCRdb year 2021). Turning to the overall study: TCR sequence clusters from the two donors were found to be largely donor specific. T-cell clones expanding and contracting after mild COVID-19 in a couple of donors were tracked by longitudinal TCRalpha and TCRbeta repertoire sequencing. The cohort was made up of two young adult volunteers, one female and one male, who were previously healthy.

This clonotype occurred a few times. This receptor's antigen is unknown. The record has no base qualities; no much larger clone is one base away. The CDR1 and CDR2 encoded by the germline V gene are LGHNA and YSLEER. Germline trimming amounts to 0 bases on V and 4 bases on J, with 13 as the count of junction bases outside the gene matches. The CDR3 runs 18 residues from the cysteine to the phenylalanine. Only the CDR3 region is kept as DNA, spanning 54 bases read in frame from base 1. Study-wide findings and limitations: Some responding clones were detected in pre-infection memory, suggesting pre-existing cross-reactive memory T cells joined the SARS-CoV-2 response. Whether the second-wave clones peaking on day 37 were SARS-CoV-2 specific was not confirmed. Balanced CD4/CD8 phenotypes were observed for clones contracting from day 15 to 85, whereas a bias towards CD4+ was observed for a second wave of clones expanding from day 15 to 37. Only a couple of mild cases were covered in the study, and larger cohorts including severe cases with pre-infection samples were considered necessary. Contracting CD4+ clones were located mainly in the CM and EM memory subsets, whereas CD8+ clones were found to be enriched in EMRA.

Ficoll-Paque density gradient centrifugation was used to isolate PBMCs. The sequencer listed for this sample is Illumina NovaSeq 6000. cDNA libraries for TCRalpha and TCRbeta were prepared by 5'RACE using constant-segment primers, with sample barcodes and unique molecular identifiers added. Trizol reagent was used to extract RNA from every sample. Amplification of the libraries took two PCR steps, and the second step added a second sample barcode plus Illumina TruSeq adapters. Sequencing of the libraries was done on an Illumina NovaSeq, producing 2 x 150 bp paired-end reads. The original pipeline was this. Reads were demultiplexed and collapsed into UMI-guided consensus sequences with migec v1.2.7. Using mixcr v2.1.11, UMI consensuses were aligned to TRA and TRB V and J templates and then assembled into clonotypes. Expanded or contracted clonotypes were those called significant by both edgeR and NoisET, with noise models trained on biological replicates. edgeR calls used a false discovery rate-adjusted p below 0.01 and a log2 fold-change threshold of 1. As an exploratory analysis of dynamics, PCA with hierarchical clustering was applied to max-normalized trajectories of the 1000 most abundant clonotypes. Separately sequenced CD4+ and CD8+ repertoires were used to assign a CD4 or CD8 phenotype to each responding clone. In TCRdb, the public reads were trimmed at Q25 with fastp and aligned with MiXCR, with productive beta chains retained. When rows share a CDR3 protein, they turn into one entry using the most common DNA and genes. These V and J calls originate from TCRdb's pipeline instead of the authors' own analysis. Within this sample are roughly 250,000 distinct CDR3 sequences, with 16% of them counted one time only. Of the sample, around a fifth is held by the ten largest clones.

The TCR was taken from a man between 18 and 29 years old who had mild COVID-19 (a few samples of this study predate the infection). The sample titles of this study are shuffled in the database, so cell type and time point are left out; the donor was told from shared clones. Sequencing was carried out using PBMCs or a T cell subset sorted from them (not recorded which). The rearranged chain carries TRBV4-3 and TRBJ2-5, with TRBD2 identical over 8 junction bases. Read as DNA, the sequence is TGCGCCAGCAGCCAAGATGATTCGGGACTAGGGGGACGAGAGACCCAGTACTTC. It translates to CASSQDDSGLGGRETQYF.